Listed below are T cell receptor beta chains from one sample, sequenced in a study of PD-1 blockade in classical Hodgkin lymphoma. TCRdb keeps only in-frame clones here, not all; method: immunoSEQ multiplex PCR. The sample has more than 30,000 clones, 70% to 80% seen once. This specimen consisted of peripheral blood mononuclear cells (PBMCs), obtained before the fourth cycle of nivolumab. These receptors originate from a human donor with classical Hodgkin lymphoma. Each CDR3 is given with its conserved first and last residue. A D gene is named only where the DNA matches it firmly. Size is stated for part of the rows, as once, few or many counts, or as a class when the clone is expanded.

V	size	J	D	DNA	CDR3
TRBV5-1	-	TRBJ2-7	TRBD1	TGCGCCAGCAGCTTCCGGACAGGGGACTACGAGCAGTACTTC	CASSFRTGDYEQYF
TRBV7-9	-	TRBJ2-2	-	TGTGCCAGCAGCTTAGATCCCGGTCCAAGCACCGGGGAGCTGTTTTTT	CASSLDPGPSTGELFF
TRBV19	once	TRBJ1-1	-	TGTGCCAGTAGTATTCAGGGCAGACCTGAAGCTTTCTTT	CASSIQGRPEAFF
TRBV7-3	-	TRBJ1-2	-	TGTGCCAGCAGTATCAGGGAGGGGTATGGCTACACCTTC	CASSIREGYGYTF
TRBV19	medium-sized	TRBJ2-7	-	TGTGCCAGTAGTATTGTGGACAGTCCACCCTACGAGCAGTACTTC	CASSIVDSPPYEQYF
TRBV9	-	TRBJ1-5	TRBD1	TGTGCCAGCAGCGTAGAGGGACAGAATCAGCCCCAGCATTTT	CASSVEGQNQPQHF
TRBV28	once	TRBJ1-1	-	TGTGCCAGCAAGTTGGCAGGCCTGAACACTGAAGCTTTCTTT	CASKLAGLNTEAFF
TRBV9	-	TRBJ2-3	TRBD2	TGTGCCAGCAGCCCCCAAGCGGGGGGGCGTGGAGATACGCAGTATTTT	CASSPQAGGRGDTQYF
TRBV4-1	-	TRBJ1-3	-	TGCGCCAGCAGCCAAGACCCAGGAAGGAACACCATATATTTT	CASSQDPGRNTIYF
TRBV7-9	-	TRBJ1-6	-	TGTGCCAGCAGCCTATCGGGGGCCCCAGCCCTCCACTTT	CASSLSGAPALHF
TRBV18	once	TRBJ1-6	-	TGTGCCAGCTCAGCAAACAGCCTAAATAATTCACCCCTCCACTTT	CASSANSLNNSPLHF
TRBV29-1	-	TRBJ2-7	-	TGCAGCGTTGAAGGGGGGGTAGGGACTGGCCCCTACGAGCAGTACTTC	CSVEGGVGTGPYEQYF
TRBV19	-	TRBJ1-4	TRBD1	TGTGCCAGTAGTATACAGGGGGCTAATGAAAAACTGTTTTTT	CASSIQGANEKLFF
TRBV2	-	TRBJ1-5	-	TGTGCCAGCAGTGTTCGAGGGGGGAATCAGCCCCAGCATTTT	CASSVRGGNQPQHF
TRBV11-3	-	TRBJ2-1	-	TGTGCCAGCTCCCTCTGGGGGGATGAGCAGTTCTTC	CASSLWGDEQFF
TRBV25-1	-	TRBJ2-5	-	TGTGCCACCCTGGGCGGGCAGGGCCTCCAAGAGACCCAGTACTTC	CATLGGQGLQETQYF
TRBV7-2	-	TRBJ2-7	-	TGTGCCAGCAGCCTGGGGGCGTTTTACGAGCAGTACTTC	CASSLGAFYEQYF
TRBV4-3	-	TRBJ2-2	-	TGCGCCAGCAGCCAAATACCAGACACCGGGGAGCTGTTTTTT	CASSQIPDTGELFF
TRBV15	-	TRBJ2-7	-	TGTGCCACCAGCAGGTTAAAGAACTCCTACGAGCAGTACTTC	CATSRLKNSYEQYF
TRBV19	-	TRBJ1-4	-	TGTGCCAGTAGTATCGGAACCCTGGGAGGGACAACTAATGAAAAACTGTTTTTT	CASSIGTLGGTTNEKLFF
TRBV7-8	-	TRBJ1-3	-	TGTGCCAGCAGCACCGGGCCCCACAGGGCTGGAAACACCATATATTTT	CASSTGPHRAGNTIYF
TRBV21-1	-	TRBJ1-1	-	TGTGCCAGCACCGTGACAGAGAACACTGAAGCTTTCTTT	CASTVTENTEAFF
TRBV7-9	-	TRBJ2-5	TRBD1	TGTGCCAGCATTGGGACAGGGGAAAGGAGAGAGACCCAGTACTTC	CASIGTGERRETQYF
TRBV10-3	few	TRBJ1-1	-	TGTGCCATCAGTGAGTCGGGGCAGATGAACACTGAAGCTTTCTTT	CAISESGQMNTEAFF
TRBV14	-	TRBJ1-4	-	TGTGCCAGCAGCCAGGGTTCTGTGGAACTGTTTTTT	CASSQGSVELFF
TRBV29-1	-	TRBJ2-3	-	TGCAGCGTTGGACAGTCGACAGATATAGATACGCAGTATTTT	CSVGQSTDIDTQYF
TRBV19	-	TRBJ1-5	-	TGTGCCAGTAGTCGGACAGTGGCGGTAGGGCAGCCCCAGCATTTT	CASSRTVAVGQPQHF
TRBV6-1	-	TRBJ2-3	-	TGTGCCAGCAGTGAAGAGGGAACAAGTTCGCAGTATTTT	CASSEEGTSSQYF
TRBV4-2	-	TRBJ1-2	-	TGTGCCAGCAGCCAAGAAGCAGGAACCACTAACTATGGTTACACCTTC	CASSQEAGTTNYGYTF
TRBV9	-	TRBJ2-3	TRBD1	TGTGCCAGCAGCGTAGGGACAGGGAAAACAGATACGCAGTATTTT	CASSVGTGKTDTQYF
TRBV7-8	-	TRBJ2-2	-	TGTGCCAGCAGCTTAGAGGCCACCGGGGAGCTGTTTTTT	CASSLEATGELFF
TRBV6-6	-	TRBJ1-4	TRBD1	TGTGCCAGCAGAGCTGGACAGGGGTTGAAACTGTTTTTT	CASRAGQGLKLFF
TRBV4-3	-	TRBJ1-3	-	TGCGCCAGCAGCCAAGCTGCAGGAACCTCTGGAAACACCATATATTTT	CASSQAAGTSGNTIYF
TRBV6-1	medium-sized	TRBJ1-5	-	TGTGCCAGCAAGGACCCAGGGACGCGAAATCAGCCCCAGCATTTT	CASKDPGTRNQPQHF
TRBV5-1	-	TRBJ2-7	-	TGCGCCAGCAGCTGGGCGGGACGGGGGACCTACGAGCAGTACTTC	CASSWAGRGTYEQYF
TRBV4-3	-	TRBJ2-1	-	TGCGCCAGCAGCCTCGGGAGTCGTGATGAGCAGTTCTTC	CASSLGSRDEQFF
TRBV6-5	medium-sized	TRBJ2-1	TRBD2	TGTGCCTGCAAAGAGCGGGGGGCAACCTACAATGAGCAGTTCTTC	CACKERGATYNEQFF
TRBV18	medium-sized	TRBJ1-1	-	TGTGCCAGCTCACGGAACACTGAAGCTTTCTTT	CASSRNTEAFF
TRBV4-1	-	TRBJ2-2	-	TGCGCCAGCAGCCCGCCGGGCGGACGGGGCACCGGGGAGCTGTTTTTT	CASSPPGGRGTGELFF
TRBV19	few	TRBJ1-6	-	TGTGCCAGTAGCGGTTTGAGGGCGCCTAAGAATTCACCCCTCCACTTT	CASSGLRAPKNSPLHF
TRBV6-6	-	TRBJ2-2	-	TGTGCCAGCAGTCACCGGGCCGGGGAGCTGTTTTTT	CASSHRAGELFF
TRBV28	once	TRBJ2-7	-	TGTGCCAGCACAAACCACCCTCAGGGACGCAGTTTATACTTC	CASTNHPQGRSLYF
TRBV5-1	-	TRBJ1-1	TRBD1	TGCGCCAGCAGCACCGTACAGGGGGGGACTGAAGCTTTCTTT	CASSTVQGGTEAFF
TRBV5-4	large	TRBJ1-4	-	TGTGCCAGCAGAGAGGAGCGAGGGGAACTGTTTTTT	CASREERGELFF
TRBV9	-	TRBJ1-2	TRBD1	TGTGCCAGCAGAGGACAGGGGATCTTGGGGGGCTACACCTTC	CASRGQGILGGYTF
TRBV7-6	-	TRBJ1-3	-	TGTGCCAGCAGCTTAGCGACGCCAGACTCTGGAAACACCATATATTTT	CASSLATPDSGNTIYF
TRBV6-6	medium-sized	TRBJ1-2	-	TGTGCCAGCCGACAGGATAACTATGGCTACACCTTC	CASRQDNYGYTF
TRBV5-6	-	TRBJ2-5	-	TGTGCCAGCAGCTTGGAAAAGACCCAGTACTTC	CASSLEKTQYF
TRBV9	-	TRBJ1-1	-	TGTGCCAGCAGCGTAGGTGGGGACACTGAAGCTTTCTTT	CASSVGGDTEAFF
TRBV11-1	once	TRBJ2-7	-	TGTGCCAGCAGCTTAGTTGGCGGTTCCTACGAGCAGTACTTC	CASSLVGGSYEQYF
TRBV6-6	-	TRBJ2-1	-	TGTGCCAGCAGTTACGGGCAGGGTGTGGATGAGCAGTTCTTC	CASSYGQGVDEQFF
TRBV5-4	-	TRBJ2-5	TRBD2	TGTGCCAGCAGCTTGTCCGTTTCCGGGAGGGAGACCCAGTACTTC	CASSLSVSGRETQYF
TRBV2	-	TRBJ2-5	-	TGTGCCAGCAGTCCCCCCGGTTTCCAAGAGACCCAGTACTTC	CASSPPGFQETQYF
TRBV19	-	TRBJ1-3	-	TGTGCCAGTATGGCGACAGGCCCCACAAACACCATATATTTT	CASMATGPTNTIYF
TRBV4-1	-	TRBJ1-6	-	TGCGCCAGCAGCCAAGATGGGGGTAATTCACCCCTCCACTTT	CASSQDGGNSPLHF
TRBV6-6	-	TRBJ2-1	TRBD2	TGTGCCAGCCTCGGACTAGCGGGGGGGAATGAGCAGTTCTTC	CASLGLAGGNEQFF
TRBV19	-	TRBJ2-7	-	TGTGCCAGTAGCTGGGGGCACTCCTACGAGCAGTACTTC	CASSWGHSYEQYF